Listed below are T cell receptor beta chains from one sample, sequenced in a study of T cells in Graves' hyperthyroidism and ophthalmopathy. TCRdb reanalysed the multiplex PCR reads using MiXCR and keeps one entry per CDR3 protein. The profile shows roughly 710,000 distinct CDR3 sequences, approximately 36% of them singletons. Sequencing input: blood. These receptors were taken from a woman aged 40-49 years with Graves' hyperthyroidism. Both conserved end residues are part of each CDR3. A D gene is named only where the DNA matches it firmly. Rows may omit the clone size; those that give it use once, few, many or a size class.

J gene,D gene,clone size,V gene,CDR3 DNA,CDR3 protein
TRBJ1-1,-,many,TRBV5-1,TGCGCCAGCAGCCCTCCTCAGGGGCGCACTGAAGCTTTCTTT,CASSPPQGRTEAFF
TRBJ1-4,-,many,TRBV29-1,TGCAGCGTTATTGTCGGAAAACTGTTTTTT,CSVIVGKLFF
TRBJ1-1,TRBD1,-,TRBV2,TGTGCCAGCAGTTTATACCCTCCGGGACAGAACTTGAACACTGAAGCTTTCTTT,CASSLYPPGQNLNTEAFF
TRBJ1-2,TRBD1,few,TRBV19,TGTGCCAGTAGCAAGGGACAGTTTTCCGAGGGCTATGGCTACACCTTC,CASSKGQFSEGYGYTF
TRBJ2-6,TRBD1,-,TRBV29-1,TGCAGCGTCATAGGACAGGGGGCTGGGGCCAACGTCCTGACTTTC,CSVIGQGAGANVLTF
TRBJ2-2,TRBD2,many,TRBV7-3,TGTGCCAGCAGCCTCGGGGCTAGCGGGTTTGCCGGGGAGCTGTTTTTT,CASSLGASGFAGELFF
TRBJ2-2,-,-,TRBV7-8,TGTGCCAGCAGCTTAGATAGGGTGTACACCGGGGAGCTGTTTTTT,CASSLDRVYTGELFF
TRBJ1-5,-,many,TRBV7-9,TGTGCCAGCAGCAAGGAAGGCCGGAGCAATCAGCCCCAGCATTTT,CASSKEGRSNQPQHF
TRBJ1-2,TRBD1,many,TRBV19,TGTGCCAGTACCACGGGACAGCTCTATGGCTACACCTTC,CASTTGQLYGYTF
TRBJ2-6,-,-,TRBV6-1,TGTGCCAGCAGCTCATACGGGACGGGTCGCTCTGGGGCCAACGTCCTGACTTTC,CASSSYGTGRSGANVLTF
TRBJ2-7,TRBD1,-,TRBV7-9,TGTGCCAGCAGCACCAACCGGGACAGGAACTACGAGCAGTACTTC,CASSTNRDRNYEQYF
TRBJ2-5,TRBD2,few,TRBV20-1,TGCAGTGCTAGTGCAGCGGGAGAGTCTCTCGAGACCCAGTACTTC,CSASAAGESLETQYF
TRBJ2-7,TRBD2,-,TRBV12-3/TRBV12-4,TGTGCCAGCAGTTTGCGGGGGGAGGTCTACGAGCAGTACTTC,CASSLRGEVYEQYF
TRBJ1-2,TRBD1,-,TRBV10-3,TGTGCCATCAGTGATCCGGGACAGGGGGTCTATGGCTACACCTTC,CAISDPGQGVYGYTF
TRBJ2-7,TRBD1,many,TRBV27,TGTGCCAGCAGTTCCCCGGGACAGGGTTTGTACGAGCAGTACTTC,CASSSPGQGLYEQYF
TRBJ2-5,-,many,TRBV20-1,TGCAGTGCTAGACCTAGCGCCTCCCCTCTTGTGGGGACCCAGTACTTC,CSARPSASPLVGTQYF
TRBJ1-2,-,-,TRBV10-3,TGTGCCATCAGTGAAGGTCTCGGGAATCCTAATTCAAGCTACACCTTC,CAISEGLGNPNSSYTF
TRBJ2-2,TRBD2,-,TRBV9,TGTGCCAGCAGCGTAGAGGCGGGGGGGCTCAACGGGGAGCTGTTTTTT,CASSVEAGGLNGELFF
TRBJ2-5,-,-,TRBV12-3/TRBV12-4,TGTGCCAGCAGTTGGGGGGCTGGTGAGACCCAGTACTTC,CASSWGAGETQYF
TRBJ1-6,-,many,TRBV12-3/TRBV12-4,TGTGCCAGCAGTTCCGGGACTGCTCTAAGCCTCCACTTT,CASSSGTALSLHF
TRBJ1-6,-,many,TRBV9,TGTGCCAGCAACACCCCGAGACGGGGACGTAATTCACCCCTCCACTTT,CASNTPRRGRNSPLHF
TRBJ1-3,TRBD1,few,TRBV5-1,TGCGCCAGCAGCTTGAGAGCAGGGGGTGGAAACACCATATATTTT,CASSLRAGGGNTIYF
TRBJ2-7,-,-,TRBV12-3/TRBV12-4,TGTGCCAGCAGTTCCCGGGCGATAGGGGGCTCCTACGAGCAGTACTTC,CASSSRAIGGSYEQYF
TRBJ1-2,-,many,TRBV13,TGTGCCAGCAGCTTAGGAGGGGAAGGGAGCTATGGCTACACCTTC,CASSLGGEGSYGYTF
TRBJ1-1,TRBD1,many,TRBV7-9,TGTGCCAGCAGCTTGGGTTTGGGGACAGGCGCGATGAACACTGAAGCTTTCTTT,CASSLGLGTGAMNTEAFF